This TCR beta chain was sequenced for a study of CD8+ T cells in alopecia areata. At the level of the study: Disease severity was quantified as SALT score of affected scalp area.

Trimming cost V 5 bases and J 3 bases; bases outside gene matches: 1. The CDR3 is 12 residues long. The germline V gene encodes CDR1 LGHNA and CDR2 YNFKEQ. Overall study results and limits: Relative to mice, TCR sharing across patients was less clear, a difference possibly HLA-related. Relative to normal scalp, lesional scalp, especially alopecia totalis/universalis, showed higher clonality.

Sequencing used cDNA as its template, made by extracting RNA and reverse transcribing it. The protocol was immunoSEQ multiplex PCR, while the TCRdb copy is restricted to in-frame clones and leaves out a portion. This table holds 110,000 to 150,000 clones, 86% found once. Of note for this clone: The antigen remains undetermined.

Treatment meaning: oral pan-JAK inhibitor, 5-10 mg twice daily. Alopecia areata patients provided lesional scalp punch biopsies and peripheral blood, both collected for the study. The J gene is TRBJ2-7, the V gene TRBV4-2; TRBD2 matches at 7 bases. This sequence was found in a human donor with alopecia areata. The sample here was CD8+ T cells sorted from blood, taken at week 4, from a patient treated with tofacitinib. CDR3 in amino acids: CASSASGYEQYF. The CDR3 DNA sequence: TGTGCCAGCAGCGCTAGCGGCTACGAGCAGTACTTC.